This T cell receptor beta chain was captured by sequencing in a study of shared clonotypes between healthy human individuals. The study, taken as a whole, reports: Non-shared clonotypes displayed generation probabilities falling below those of clonotypes present in all four donors. Naive subsets generally exceeded memory subsets in estimated richness.

Germline CDR1 reads SGHTA; CDR2 reads FQGNSA. Trimming left V 2 bases short and J 1 base short, with 15 bases between. This CDR3 is 16 amino acids long. As to this clone: Its antigen is still unknown.

Running of the assay took place at deep level. Libraries were prepared by immunoSEQ multiplex PCR; TCRdb keeps only in-frame clonotypes and omits some of them. The data hold approximately 2.3 million clones, with approximately 93% observed a single time. This rearrangement joins TRBV7-2 to TRBJ2-7; either TRBD1 or TRBD2 may fit D (6 bases each). This clonotype was sampled from a young man in good health. Some clones in this sample may be carry-over from other donors' samples. The source material was naive CD4+ T cells from PBMCs. Subset indicated: CD45RA+ positively selected. CDR3 sequence (DNA): TGTGCCAGCAGCTTATTTGTCAGGGGACTTTCCTACGAGCAGTACTTC. Its translation: CASSLFVRGLSYEQYF.